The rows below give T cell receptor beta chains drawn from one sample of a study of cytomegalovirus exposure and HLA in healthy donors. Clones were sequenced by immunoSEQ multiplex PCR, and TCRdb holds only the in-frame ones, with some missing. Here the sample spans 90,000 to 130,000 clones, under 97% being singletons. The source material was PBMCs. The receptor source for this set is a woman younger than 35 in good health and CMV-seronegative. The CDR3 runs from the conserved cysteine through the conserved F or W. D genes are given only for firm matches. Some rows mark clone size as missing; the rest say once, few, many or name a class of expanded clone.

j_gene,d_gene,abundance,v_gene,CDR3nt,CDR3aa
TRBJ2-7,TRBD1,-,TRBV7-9,TGTGCCAGCAGCTTAGGGGCGGCAGGGGGCATCTACGAGCAGTACTTC,CASSLGAAGGIYEQYF
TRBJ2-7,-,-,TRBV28,TGTGCCAGCAGTTTAAGGGGCGACGAGCAGTACTTC,CASSLRGDEQYF
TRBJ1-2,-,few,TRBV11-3,TGTGCCAGCAGCTTAAGTACTGGAGATGGCTACACCTTC,CASSLSTGDGYTF
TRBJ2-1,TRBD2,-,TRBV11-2,TGTGCCAGCAGCTACCAGTCGGGGGGGCAGAATGAGCAGTTCTTC,CASSYQSGGQNEQFF
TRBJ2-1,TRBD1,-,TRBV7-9,TGTGCCAGCAGCCCGGCGGAAGGGGGCCAGTGGGATGAGCAGTTCTTC,CASSPAEGGQWDEQFF
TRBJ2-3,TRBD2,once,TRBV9,TGTGCCAGCAACAGAGCGGGGGGGCGGCCAGATACGCAGTATTTT,CASNRAGGRPDTQYF
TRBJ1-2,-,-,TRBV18,TGTGCCAGCTCACCGCCCGGGGGTTATGGCTACACCTTC,CASSPPGGYGYTF
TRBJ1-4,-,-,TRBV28,TGTGCCAGCGGGGTCAGACAGAATGAAAAACTGTTTTTT,CASGVRQNEKLFF
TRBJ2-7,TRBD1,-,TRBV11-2,TGTGCCAGCAGCTCTCACCCCGGACAGGGGAGAACCTACGAGCAGTACTTC,CASSSHPGQGRTYEQYF
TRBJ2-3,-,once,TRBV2,TGTGCCAGCAGTGAATTTCAGACAGAGAGCACAGATACGCAGTATTTT,CASSEFQTESTDTQYF
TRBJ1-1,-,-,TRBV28,TGTGCCAGCAGTCTCCAGGGAGGGTGGGGGACTGAAGCTTTCTTT,CASSLQGGWGTEAFF
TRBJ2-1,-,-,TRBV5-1,TGCGCCAGCAGCTTGGACCGCGGGGCGAGCTCCTACAATGAGCAGTTCTTC,CASSLDRGASSYNEQFF
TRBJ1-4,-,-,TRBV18,TGTGCCAGCTCACCATCCCGCAGGAATGAAAAACTGTTTTTT,CASSPSRRNEKLFF
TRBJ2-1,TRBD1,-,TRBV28,TGTGCCACCTTAAGGACAGGGACGGGGAATGAGCAGTTCTTC,CATLRTGTGNEQFF
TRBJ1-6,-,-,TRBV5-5,TGTGCCAGCAGCTTTTGGGGGGAATCACCCCTCCACTTT,CASSFWGESPLHF
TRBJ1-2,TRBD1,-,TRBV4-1,TGCGCCAGCAGCCAAGGGGATGTCGGAGCAGGGGGATTTTCCTATGGCTACACCTTC,CASSQGDVGAGGFSYGYTF
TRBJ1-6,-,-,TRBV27,TGTGCCAGCAGTTTATCGGGGTCTTCCTGGGAGAACAATTCACCCCTCCACTTT,CASSLSGSSWENNSPLHF
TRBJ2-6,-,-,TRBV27,TGTGCCAGCAAAGGGGGGGCGGGGGCCAACGTCCTGACTTTC,CASKGGAGANVLTF
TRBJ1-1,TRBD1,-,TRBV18,TGTGCCAGCTTACAGGGGTACGGGAACACTGAAGCTTTCTTT,CASLQGYGNTEAFF
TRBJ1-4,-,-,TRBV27,TGTGCCAGCAGTGATACGGGACTAAATGAAAAACTGTTTTTT,CASSDTGLNEKLFF